Shown below are 23 T cell receptor beta chains from a single sample sequenced in a study of T cells in tumors after PD-1 blockade. Profiling relied on immunoSEQ multiplex PCR, and the TCRdb table lists in-frame clones only, not all of them. Of approximately 11,000 clones listed, 55% to 75% are singletons. Sequences were derived from tumor tissue, sampled after anti-PD-1 treatment. These receptors were collected from a human donor with basal cell carcinoma.

J is TRBJ2-7 and V is TRBV2, with 7 bases fitting TRBD1. The J segment lost 2 bases and the V segment lost 7 bases, leaving 11 bases of the junction unmatched. Germline CDR1 is SNHLY and CDR2 is FYNNEI. The CDR3 runs 15 residues. The CDR3: CASTLSTGKAYEQYF. The CDR3 nucleotides read TGTGCCAGCACCCTATCGACAGGGAAGGCCTACGAGCAGTACTTC.

The rearrangement joins TRBV4-3 to TRBJ2-2; a weak D match, TRBD1 (6 bases). The CDR3 covers 16 residues. Germline lookup yields CDR1 LGHNA and CDR2 YSLEER. V shed 0 bases and J shed 0 bases, with 8 bases lying between them. The CDR3 reads CASSQDRTANTGELFF. The CDR3 DNA sequence: TGCGCCAGCAGCCAAGATCGGACAGCGAACACCGGGGAGCTGTTTTTT.

This sequence joins TRBV4-3 and TRBJ2-6, with D perhaps matching TRBD1 (5 bases). CDR3 size: 15 residues. Germline lookup yields CDR1 LGHNA and CDR2 YSLEER. The V end was cut by 1 base, the J end by 4 bases, with 8 bases between. CDR3 DNA: TGCGCCAGCAGCCAAGCAGGGCCCGGGGCCAACGTCCTGACTTTC. Translated: CASSQAGPGANVLTF.

The chain carries TRBV28 and TRBJ2-4; TRBD1 agrees at 8 bases. CDR1 and CDR2 from the germline V gene are MDHEN and SYDVKM. The CDR3 length is 15 residues. V dropped 3 bases and J dropped 1; count of bases not matched to a gene: 2. The CDR3 spells CASSFRQGAKNIQYF. CDR3 nucleotide sequence: TGTGCCAGCAGTTTCCGACAGGGGGCCAAAAACATTCAGTACTTC.

The chain is built from TRBV3-1 (or the pseudogene TRBV3-2) and TRBJ2-3; 9 positions match TRBD2. This CDR3 contains 16 residues. The V gene's germline CDR1 is LGHDT and CDR2 YNNKEL (reference sequence). Germline trimming cut 8 bases from V and 1 base from J; bases unmatched to any gene: 10. Written as DNA, the CDR3 is TGTGCCAGCGGCCTGACTAGCGGACGGGGCACAGATACGCAGTATTTT. Protein product: CASGLTSGRGTDTQYF.

A remark on this clone: The same CDR3 also results from other DNA sequences found in this sample. The genes are TRBV7-8 and TRBJ2-3, with no clear D. CDR3 size: 15 residues. V was shortened by 7 bases and J by 1 base, with 15 bases between the two germline ends. Germline values: CDR1 SGHVS, CDR2 FQNEAQ. CDR3 DNA: TGTGCCAGCATCCAACGTCCAGGAGGCACAGATACGCAGTATTTT. This codes for CASIQRPGGTDTQYF.

CDR3 in amino acids: CASSPDTLNTEAFF. CDR3 nucleotide sequence: TGCGCCAGCAGCCCGGACACTTTGAACACTGAAGCTTTCTTT. This rearrangement joins TRBV5-1 to TRBJ1-1, with D possibly matching TRBD1 (5 bases). V was cut by 4 bases and J by 0 bases, with 10 bases left in between. The CDR3 sequence is 14 residues long. Germline V lookup: CDR1 SGHRS, CDR2 YFSETQ.

The chain joins TRBV5-6 to TRBJ2-3; 7 nucleotides agree with TRBD2. This CDR3 is 17 amino acids long. J was trimmed by 2 bases and V by 3 bases; bases with no gene match: 12. The germline gives CDR1 SGHDT, CDR2 YYEEEE. DNA for the CDR3: TGTGCCAGCAGCTCGTTAAGGGGCGGGGGTTCCACAGATACGCAGTATTTT. Translating gives CASSSLRGGGSTDTQYF.

The V gene is TRBV6-2 or TRBV6-3, the J gene TRBJ2-7; D may be TRBD1 (6 bases). CDR1 is MNHEY and CDR2 is SVGEGT in the germline V gene. This CDR3 comprises 12 residues. Trimming removed 5 bases at V and 10 bases at J, with 15 bases between. The CDR3 here is CASSQNGQPQYF. CDR3 DNA sequence: TGTGCCAGCAGTCAGAACGGACAGCCTCAGTACTTC.

This rearrangement joins TRBV14 to TRBJ2-3; D uncertain. Germline CDR1 reads SGHDN; CDR2 reads FVKESK. This CDR3 spans 13 amino acids. V lost 2 bases, J lost 2 bases, and 5 bases lay in between. The CDR3 is CASSQRTTDTQYF. The CDR3 region has the DNA TGTGCCAGCAGCCAACGGACCACAGATACGCAGTATTTT.

V is TRBV29-1 and J is TRBJ2-4, with D perhaps given as TRBD1 or TRBD2 (5 bases each). Germline CDR1 reads SQVTM; CDR2 reads ANQGSEA. The germline V and J ends were trimmed by 6 bases and 2 bases, with 17 bases remaining between them. The CDR3 extends over 15 amino acids. The CDR3 coding sequence is TGCAGCGTCGCTCCCTTGGGGGTGCCCAAAAACATTCAGTACTTC. Its translation: CSVAPLGVPKNIQYF.

The chain has TRBV19 and TRBJ2-7; D is possibly TRBD1 (5 bases). Trimming shortened V by 5 bases and J by 2 bases, and 16 bases separated the two germline ends. Germline V gives CDR1 LNHDA, CDR2 SQIVND (reference sequence). This CDR3 has 15 residues. The CDR3 nucleotides are TGTGCCAGTAGTCCTACCCCCCCAGGGACCTACGAGCAGTACTTC. Translated, it gives CASSPTPPGTYEQYF.

V and J are TRBV7-2 and TRBJ1-4; 9 bases map to TRBD1. This CDR3 spans 18 amino acids. Germline V CDR1 and CDR2: SGHTA, FQGNSA. V lost 5 bases to trimming and J lost 3 bases; unmatched junction nucleotides: 13. The CDR3 here is CASSGGLLTGGSNEKLFF. Here the CDR3 DNA reads TGTGCCAGCAGCGGGGGTCTCCTTACAGGGGGCTCTAATGAAAAACTGTTTTTT.

The V call is TRBV11-3, the J call TRBJ1-1; D remains unclear. Germline V gene sequence: CDR1 SGHNT, CDR2 YENEEA. The CDR3 contains 11 residues. Trimming cost V 5 bases and J 0 bases, with 1 base left between them. CDR3 coding DNA: TGTGCCAGCAGCCTGAACACTGAAGCTTTCTTT. Translated: CASSLNTEAFF.

The rearrangement joins TRBV30 to TRBJ1-2; D is unclear. CDR1 GTSNPN and CDR2 SVGIG come from the germline V gene (reference sequence). Trimming stripped 0 bases from V and 8 bases from J, with 7 bases between. CDR3 length equals 11 residues. CDR3 DNA sequence: TGTGCCTGGAGTGTAGGTCCAGGCTACACCTTC. Translation gives CAWSVGPGYTF.

This clone turned up a few times. This chain connects TRBV30 to TRBJ1-5; D remains ambiguous. Germline V lookup: CDR1 GTSNPN, CDR2 SVGIG (reference sequence). The CDR3 runs to 16 residues. V was cut by 0 bases and J by 0 bases, with 12 bases left in between. CDR3 coding DNA: TGTGCCTGGAGTGTACTCCTGGCGGATAGCAATCAGCCCCAGCATTTT. Amino acid sequence: CAWSVLLADSNQPQHF. The full variable domain, its missing parts supplied by reference TRBV30 and TRBJ1-5, is SQTIHQWPATLVQPVGSPLSLECTVEGTSNPNLYWYRQAAGRGLQLLFYSVGIGQISSEVPQNLSASRPQDRQFILSSKKLLLSDSGFYLCAWSVLLADSNQPQHFGDGTRLSIL.

The chain has TRBV2 and TRBJ1-1; D perhaps matches TRBD1 (6 bases). Germline-derived CDR1 and CDR2 are SNHLY and FYNNEI. The CDR3 totals 15 residues. The V end lost 2 bases, the J end lost 2 bases, and 12 bases lay between the germline ends. Here the CDR3 reads CASSEPLRGNTEAFF. The CDR3 nucleotides read TGTGCCAGCAGTGAACCTCTCAGGGGCAACACTGAAGCTTTCTTT.

Relative to its sample, this clone is medium-sized. V gene TRBV7-9 combines with J gene TRBJ2-5, with a possible D match to TRBD2 (5 bases). The CDR3 has 17 amino acids. The V gene's germline CDR1 is SEHNR and CDR2 FQNEAQ (reference sequence). Trimming took off 8 bases at V and 4 bases at J, with 26 bases between the two ends. Here the CDR3 reads CASSLRGEAAEGETQYF. Written as DNA, the CDR3 is TGTGCCAGCTCTTTACGGGGAGAAGCGGCTGAGGGAGAGACCCAGTACTTC.

V is TRBV15 and J is TRBJ2-1; the match to TRBD2 covers 10 bases. The CDR3 length is 16 residues. With V trimmed by 4 bases and J by 6 bases, 9 bases remained unmatched. Per the germline V gene, CDR1 is LNHNV and CDR2 is YYDKDF (reference sequence). The DNA of the CDR3 is TGTGCCACCAGCATATTCAGCGGGAGGGCCTCCAATGAGCAGTTCTTC. This codes for CATSIFSGRASNEQFF.

This clone was found a few times. The chain recombines TRBV4-3 with TRBJ2-2; D is tentatively TRBD1 or TRBD2 (5 bases each). Trimming removed 0 bases at V and 5 bases at J, with 10 bases between. Germline V gene data show CDR1 as LGHNA and CDR2 as YSLEER. The length of the CDR3 is 15 residues. The CDR3 sequence is CASSQDSGPTGELFF. The CDR3 DNA is TGCGCCAGCAGCCAAGATTCGGGACCGACCGGGGAGCTGTTTTTT.

The chain carries TRBV5-6 and TRBJ2-5; 7 bases are a match to TRBD1. The CDR3 spans 15 residues. Trimming cost V 0 bases and J 1 base; bases outside gene matches: 3. Per germline, CDR1 SGHDT and CDR2 YYEEEE. CDR3 sequence (DNA): TGTGCCAGCAGCTTGGATACAGGGGCCCAAGAGACCCAGTACTTC. Translated: CASSLDTGAQETQYF.

V usage is TRBV5-1 and J usage is TRBJ1-1, with TRBD1 matching over 7 bases. The CDR3 runs to 15 residues. Germline loops: CDR1 SGHRS, CDR2 YFSETQ. V was clipped by 0 bases and J by 6 bases; unmatched bases: 8. The CDR3 region has the DNA TGCGCCAGCAGCTTGGGCCTACAGGGGACGGCTGAAGCTTTCTTT. Its protein product is CASSLGLQGTAEAFF.

This clone was counted a few times. The chain employs TRBV24-1 and TRBJ2-5; the D gene is possibly TRBD2 (5 bases). V lost 4 bases and J lost 5, with 22 bases in between. Germline V gene sequence: CDR1 KGHDR, CDR2 SFDVKD. The CDR3 consists of 17 residues. The DNA of the CDR3 is TGTGCCACCAGTGACCCCGGGGAGACAAGCGGACGGGAGACCCAGTACTTC. Translated, it gives CATSDPGETSGRETQYF.